These 16 T cell receptor beta chains share one sample of origin, sequenced in a study of CD4 T cells in relation to SARS-CoV-2 and coronaviruses. Using immunoSEQ multiplex PCR, the repertoire was profiled, and TCRdb retains in-frame clones only, with some absent. The table shows about 70,000 clones, with 87% occurring only once. Unexposed donor CD4+ T cells date from about 2011-2018, before the COVID-19 pandemic. Sequencing was done on a sample of memory CD4+ T cells from PBMCs. Receptor source: a human donor in good health.

The V and J genes are TRBV18 and TRBJ2-5, with 7 bases that match TRBD1. Trimming removed 6 bases from V and 3 bases from J; junction bases left unmatched: 13. The CDR3 has 16 amino acids. The germline gives CDR1 KGHSH, CDR2 LQKENI. This CDR3 is CASSGTASSAKETQYF. CDR3 nucleotide sequence: TGTGCCAGCTCTGGGACAGCCTCCTCAGCTAAAGAGACCCAGTACTTC. Full variable domain (remainder filled in from reference TRBV18 and TRBJ2-5): NAGVMQNPRHLVRRRGQEARLRCSPMKGHSHVYWYRQLPEEGLKFMVYLQKENIIDESGMPKERFSAEFPKEGPSILRIQQVVRGDSAAYFCASSGTASSAKETQYFGPGTRLLVL.

This clone was picked up a small number of times. V gene TRBV6-2 or TRBV6-3 combines with J gene TRBJ1-2; 9 nucleotides agree with TRBD1. CDR3 length: 14 residues. The V and J ends lost 2 bases and 8 bases, in that order; junction bases with no gene match: 6. Germline-derived CDR1 and CDR2 are MNHEY and SVGEGT. The chain's CDR3 is CASSYHRGRRGYTF. The CDR3 nucleotides read TGTGCCAGCAGTTACCACAGGGGGCGGAGGGGCTACACCTTC.

This chain uses TRBV13 with TRBJ1-5; D may be TRBD1 (5 bases). The CDR3 has 16 residues. Germline loops: CDR1 PRHDT, CDR2 FYEKMQ (reference sequence). The V and J ends lost 7 bases and 2 bases respectively, with 18 bases between them. CDR3 nucleotides: TGTGCCAGCATGTTTCGGGGCGGTGGCGGCAATCAGCCCCAGCATTTT. Amino acid sequence: CASMFRGGGGNQPQHF.

V is TRBV4-3 and J is TRBJ2-7; 12 positions match TRBD2. This CDR3 spans 16 amino acids. V was pared by 3 bases and J by 6 bases, with 9 bases of the junction left unmatched. Germline CDR1 and CDR2: LGHNA and YSLEER. The CDR3 DNA follows: TGCGCCAGCAGCCAGTCACTAGCGGGGGGTTTTGGCGAGCAGTACTTC. The encoded protein is CASSQSLAGGFGEQYF.

The chain employs TRBV30 and TRBJ2-5; no reliable D call. Trimming shortened V by 2 bases and J by 5 bases, and 12 bases separated the two germline ends. CDR3 length equals 13 residues. The V gene's germline CDR1 is GTSNPN and CDR2 SVGIG (reference sequence). The CDR3 coding sequence is TGTGCCTGGAGTTCGCACCCCCTGGAGACCCAGTACTTC. As protein: CAWSSHPLETQYF.

This clone was observed a few times. The chain is built from TRBV12-3 or TRBV12-4 and TRBJ1-2; 7 bases match TRBD1. V trimming: 5 bases; J trimming: 11 bases; junction bases outside the gene matches: 11. The CDR3 runs 13 residues. The CDR3 coding sequence is TGTGCCAGCAGTCTTACAGGGGTAACGGCGTACACCTTC. As protein: CASSLTGVTAYTF.

The J gene is TRBJ1-3, the V gene TRBV9; 10 positions match TRBD1. After removal of 1 base from V and 4 bases from J, the junction contained 5 bases not matched to a gene. The CDR3 is made up of 16 amino acids. Germline V gene data show CDR1 as SGDLS and CDR2 as YYNGEE. The CDR3 here is CASSVSTGGRGNTIYF. The CDR3 bases are TGTGCCAGCAGCGTATCGACAGGGGGCAGGGGAAACACCATATATTTT.

The chain couples TRBV7-2 to TRBJ2-2; 7 bases agree with TRBD1. Losses at the gene ends were 5 bases for V and 7 bases for J; bases not matched to a gene: 7. The CDR3 sequence is 14 residues long. Germline V gene lookup returns CDR1 SGHTA and CDR2 FQGNSA. The CDR3 nucleotides read TGTGCCAGCAGCAGACAGGGTTTAGGCGGGGAGCTGTTTTTT. Encoded protein: CASSRQGLGGELFF.

This clone occurred once. This chain connects TRBV4-2 to TRBJ1-5; 8 nucleotides match TRBD1. Germline V gives CDR1 LGHNA, CDR2 YNFKEQ. The CDR3 covers 15 residues. V shed 1 base and J 6 bases; nucleotides not matched to a gene: 5. Here the CDR3 DNA reads TGTGCCAGCAGCCAAGGAACAGGGGGAGGTCAGCCCCAGCATTTT. Residues: CASSQGTGGGQPQHF.

The V gene is TRBV7-2, the J gene TRBJ2-2, with D tentatively TRBD1 (6 bases). V was pared by 2 bases and J by 6 bases, with 16 bases between. This CDR3 comprises 16 residues. The germline gives CDR1 SGHTA, CDR2 FQGNSA. This chain's CDR3 is CASSLNPGPGAGELFF. CDR3 in DNA: TGTGCCAGCAGCTTAAACCCGGGACCAGGGGCCGGGGAGCTGTTTTTT.

The rearrangement joins TRBV6-4 to TRBJ1-5; maybe TRBD1 (5 bases). Germline CDR1 and CDR2: MRHNA and SNTAGT. This CDR3 has 15 residues. V shed 4 bases and J shed 3 bases, with 13 bases lying between them. The CDR3 region is CASSGHRLDNQPQHF. The DNA for the CDR3 is TGTGCCAGCAGTGGACACAGGTTGGACAATCAGCCCCAGCATTTT.

The V call is TRBV27, the J call TRBJ2-1; TRBD2 matches at 9 bases. Germline V gene sequence: CDR1 MNHEY, CDR2 SMNVEV (reference sequence). V was pared by 3 bases and J by 2 bases, with 5 bases of the junction left unmatched. CDR3 size: 16 residues. The DNA for the CDR3 is TGTGCCAGCAGTTTTGGTCGCGGGGGGGCCTACAATGAGCAGTTCTTC. This encodes CASSFGRGGAYNEQFF.

This clone was found once. The chain combines TRBV7-9 with TRBJ2-1; 7 nucleotides line up with TRBD2. This CDR3 contains 16 residues. CDR1 SEHNR and CDR2 FQNEAQ come from the germline V gene (reference sequence). V shed 1 base and J 7 bases; nucleotides not matched to a gene: 10. DNA of the CDR3: TGTGCCAGCAGCTTAGTAGGCCTAGCGGAGGGGAATGAGCAGTTCTTC. Residues: CASSLVGLAEGNEQFF.

This chain uses TRBV5-4 with TRBJ2-1, with TRBD2 identical over 11 bases. CDR3 size: 17 residues. Germline-derived CDR1 and CDR2 are SGHNT and YYREEE (reference sequence). V was pared by 3 bases and J by 3 bases, with 8 bases of the junction left unmatched. The CDR3 nucleotides read TGTGCCAGCAGCTCCCCTGGGACTAGCGGACGCTACAATGAGCAGTTCTTC. It codes for CASSSPGTSGRYNEQFF.

V is TRBV11-1 and J is TRBJ1-3, with TRBD1 as a possible D gene (5 bases). V shed 2 bases and J shed 0 bases, with 8 bases lying between them. This CDR3 has 15 amino acids. The V gene's germline CDR1 is SGHAT and CDR2 FQDESV (reference sequence). CDR3 coding DNA: TGTGCCAGCAGCTTACAGGGCTCCTCTGGAAACACCATATATTTT. Translation: CASSLQGSSGNTIYF. Using reference TRBV11-1 and TRBJ1-3 for the parts outside the CDR3, the full variable domain is EAEVAQSPRYKITEKSQAVAFWCDPISGHATLYWYRQILGQGPELLVQFQDESVVDDSQLPKDRFSAERLKGVDSTLKIQPAELGDSAMYLCASSLQGSSGNTIYFGEGSWLTVV.

This chain connects TRBV19 to TRBJ1-3, with no clear D. The germline V gene has CDR1 LNHDA and CDR2 SQIVND (reference sequence). V gave up 4 bases and J gave up 0 bases, with 10 bases separating them. This CDR3 is built from 15 residues. CDR3 in DNA: TGTGCCAGTAGTACCCTTGTACGCTCTGGAAACACCATATATTTT. Translating gives CASSTLVRSGNTIYF.